Below, one TCR beta chain is given with its context. Its antigen remains unidentified. The data belong to a study of shared clonotypes between healthy human individuals. Across the whole study: Each donor had three CD4 naive, three CD4 memory, two CD8 naive and one CD8 memory plate. Study-wide results and limits: Naive subsets tended to show greater estimated richness than memory subsets. Specimens sampled were limited to blood, with tissue repertoires likely differing.

Authors' methods: Because ImmunoSEQ provided only junction sequences with no quality scores, the filtering differed. Assay: immunoSEQ multiplex PCR; the TCRdb copy retains only in-frame clones and omits some. The DNA was the basis for D and trimming; V, J and clone size are from that table. The table lists hundreds of thousands of clones, roughly 98% of them singletons. Only CD45RO-negative cells positively selected for CCR7 counted as naive CD8 cells, so terminally differentiated effector memory CD45RA+ cells were excluded. The TCR sequence derives from a young man in good health. Sequenced: naive CD8+ T cells sorted from blood.

The CDR3 region has the DNA TGTGCCAGCAATCCAGGGGATTTCAATGAGCAGTTCTTC. Translation: CASNPGDFNEQFF. J is TRBJ2-1 and V is TRBV9; TRBD1 might be the D (6 bases). CDR1 SGDLS and CDR2 YYNGEE come from the germline V gene. The CDR3 is 13 amino acids. Trimming shortened V by 6 bases and J by 6 bases, and 13 bases separated the two germline ends.